This T cell receptor beta chain was sequenced during a study of response to subunit inactivated influenza vaccine (dated 2018 in TCRdb). In terms of the full investigation: Deep quantitative T cell receptor repertoire profiling was used in the study to track responses to a trivalent subunit inactivated influenza vaccine. What the authors observed across the whole study: According to the authors, only a limited number of new T cells may be recruited by each seasonal influenza vaccination.

The library was prepared using RT-PCR. TCRdb shows the sequencer as Illumina HiSeq 2500. TCRdb reran the public reads through fastp at Q25 and MiXCR, keeping productive beta chains. Each entry merges the rows of one CDR3 protein and shows their most common DNA and genes. The sample has about 170,000 distinct CDR3 sequences on record, about 12% of them singletons. Clones ranked in the top ten supply around 28% of the sample. A word on this clonotype: No antigen is known for it. Base qualities are missing; no much larger clone stands one base away.

These same records also appear under a second study, on T cells expressing NK-cell markers. From that second study: 5'RACE template switching, by which a universal primer site and unique molecular identifiers were added, was used to make TCR beta cDNA libraries. In sorted CD3+CD56+NKG2C+, CD3+CD56+NKG2C- and CD3+CD56-NKG2C+ T-cell subsets from several donors, TCR beta-chain repertoires were profiled. Among the eight sequenced donors, only one was HCMV-seronegative, while the other seven were HCMV-seropositive. To restrict sorting to alphabetaTCR-expressing T cells, an anti-gammadeltaTCR antibody was added in several experiments. For about 6 donors, the dominant CD3+CD56+NKG2C+ clonotypes were among the top 10 CD8+ clonotypes and accounted for roughly 1.0-8% of CD8+ T cells. Those dominant clonotypes were again the most abundant among CD3+CD56-NKG2C+ cells in a handful of donors, at about 25-60.1%. Whether the expanded NKG2C-expressing T cell clones were specific for HCMV antigens remained unclear. Randomly selected healthy volunteers, three men and five women, were used as the eight sequenced donors. HCMV serostatus was determined by detecting HCMV-specific IgG in serum with a commercial ELISA kit. Ficoll density gradient centrifugation was used to isolate peripheral blood mononuclear cells from blood. Magnetic immunoseparation with Miltenyi isolation kits was used to isolate CD4+ and CD8+ T cells from PBMC. cDNA synthesis was primed from the TCR beta constant segment, followed by two successive PCR amplification steps. Sequencing of the libraries produced 2 x 150 bp reads on Illumina HiSeq 2000/2500, MiSeq or NextSeq. MIGEC was used to demultiplex reads and group the reads by UMI, and MiTCR was used to assemble and quantify clonotypes. To remove erroneous sequences, TCR cDNA sequences were retained only when supported by two or more reads. The tcR package was used for downstream repertoire analysis, and clonotypes were matched across fractions by CDR3 nucleotide sequence plus V segment. VDJmatch was used to annotate antigen specificity against VDJdb, with one amino acid substitution allowed in CDR3.

The source was CD8+ T cells sorted from PBMCs, collected 11 to 12 days after vaccination. The TCR originated in a man aged 50-60 years who received an inactivated influenza vaccine. Donor details come from another sample of the same person, matched by shared clones.

The DNA sequence is as follows: TGTGCCTGGAGTGAGGGACAGGGGTTTGGCTACACCTTC. Translated, it reads CAWSEGQGFGYTF. The chain links TRBV30 with TRBJ1-2, with 10 bases aligning to TRBD1. The germline V gene (reference sequence) specifies GTSNPN as CDR1 and SVGIG as CDR2. The CDR3, cysteine through phenylalanine, is 13 amino acids long. Only CDR3 DNA remains: 39 bases, in frame from the first base. Germline trimming amounts to 1 base on V and 7 bases on J, with 3 as the count of junction bases outside the gene matches.